This note documents a single TCR beta chain sequence. What it binds is unknown. The sample is drawn from a study of vaccination and CD4 T cells after COVID-19. Study in general: Median draw time for post-COVID samples was approximately 94 days post-diagnosis (range 35 to 161).

As to treatment: roughly 10-day PBMC culture with coronavirus spike peptide pools or control peptides (ViraFEST assay). CDR3 length: 14 amino acids. Trimming removed 6 bases from V and 3 bases from J, with 15 bases in between. Germline V gene sequence: CDR1 MNHNS, CDR2 SASEGT. Study-level results: Spike mono-reactivity was the property of 304 of 307 vaccine-specific clones in convalescent patients.

Sequencing of the DNA from cultured CD4+ T cells was carried out with the Oncomine TCR Beta short-read assay. In this case, cultured CD4+ T cells provided the extracted genomic DNA. MiXCR, run by TCRdb on the PCR reads, gives a single entry per CDR3 protein. The table lists about 18,000 distinct CDR3 sequences, under 60% of them singletons, with about 9.8% in the top ten. The source was CD4+ T cells from blood, cultured in vitro, collected after SARS-CoV-2 vaccination. This TCR came from a human donor who had recovered from COVID-19. V is TRBV6-1 and J is TRBJ2-7; D not resolved. Here the CDR3 DNA reads TGTGCCAGCAGGGTGGATGGTGGAAACTACGAGCAGTACTTC. Translated, it gives CASRVDGGNYEQYF.